The clone carrying this T cell receptor beta chain was found a few times. The antigen is undetermined. CDR3 size: 16 residues. The germline V gene has CDR1 SGHVS and CDR2 FNYEAQ. V was cut by 4 bases and J by 5 bases, with 18 bases left in between. This record comes from a study of T cell repertoires in cytomegalovirus infection. At the level of the study: Recently described HLA-C-restricted plus well-studied HLA-B-restricted CMV epitopes were used. Signatures in public TCR beta sequences pointed to both CMV infection and matching HLA type. Study findings and constraints: Dominating the ex vivo response were HLA-C-restricted CMV-specific TCR beta clonotypes. Individuals carrying CMV plus the relevant HLA were identified by cumulative frequency of public TCR beta families.

Via MiXCR, TCRdb re-called the reads, giving one row per CDR3 protein. The sample holds about 280,000 distinct CDR3 sequences, 22% seen once. The chain combines TRBV7-6 with TRBJ2-1, with D perhaps matching TRBD1 (6 bases). The clonotype comes from a human donor in good health (CMV status not recorded). Some clones in this sample may be carry-over from other donors' samples. Sequencing used cultured PBMCs, obtained from culture after CMV antigen stimulation. In DNA form, the CDR3 reads TGTGCCAGCAGCTCCCGACCGAGAGGGGGACACAATGAGCAGTTCTTC. It yields the protein CASSSRPRGGHNEQFF. The full variable domain, rest sourced from reference TRBV7-6 and TRBJ2-1, is GAGVSQSPRYKVTKRGQDVALRCDPISGHVSLYWYRQALGQGPEFLTYFNYEAQQDKSGLPNDRFSAERPEGSISTLTIQRTEQRDSAMYRCASSSRPRGGHNEQFFGPGTRLTVL.